This entry lists 13 T cell receptor beta chains sequenced from one sample in a study of shared clonotypes between healthy human individuals. Sequenced by immunoSEQ multiplex PCR; TCRdb stores in-frame clones only, minus some. The table shows hundreds of thousands of clones, with roughly 70% occurring only once. The sample comprised memory CD4+ T cells sorted from blood. Documented subset: CD45RA-negative fraction. These receptors were collected from a woman in her 30s in good health.

The chain joins TRBV5-1 to TRBJ2-7; 7 nucleotides match TRBD1. The end of the DNA fits TRBJ2-5 better, so the J call may be wrong. CDR1 is SGHRS, CDR2 YFSETQ, per germline. The CDR3 loop spans 13 amino acids. CDR3: CASSDRDPETQYF. The CDR3, as DNA: TGCGCCAGCAGCGACAGGGACCCAGAGACCCAGTACTTC.

The chain carries TRBV2 and TRBJ2-3; D could derive from TRBD1 or TRBD2 (6 bases each). CDR3 length: 15 amino acids. V was cut by 3 bases and J by 1 base, with 11 bases left in between. Germline CDR1 reads SNHLY; CDR2 reads FYNNEI. CDR3 sequence: CASSEGAGRTDTQYF. Here the CDR3 DNA reads TGTGCCAGCAGTGAGGGGGCGGGGCGCACAGATACGCAGTATTTT.

This chain links TRBV5-1 with TRBJ1-4; perhaps TRBD1 as D (5 bases). The CDR3 is 14 amino acids. V was clipped by 2 bases and J by 8 bases, with 13 bases between them. The germline V gene has CDR1 SGHRS and CDR2 YFSETQ. The CDR3 sequence is CASSFGQGLEKLFF. CDR3 coding DNA: TGCGCCAGCAGCTTTGGGCAGGGCCTAGAAAAACTGTTTTTT.

V is TRBV6-5 and J is TRBJ1-4; 7 bases align to TRBD1. Looked up from germline, CDR1 is MNHEY and CDR2 is SVGAGI. Losses at the gene ends were 6 bases for V and 14 bases for J; bases not matched to a gene: 12. This CDR3 is 13 amino acids long. In DNA, the CDR3 is TGTGCCAGCAGCCTAGGACAGGTAAAACCCCTGTTTTTT. This codes for CASSLGQVKPLFF.

This chain uses TRBV28 with TRBJ2-7; either TRBD1 or TRBD2 may fit D (5 bases each). CDR1 is MDHEN and CDR2 is SYDVKM in the germline V gene. This CDR3 is 12 amino acids long. Trimming pared 10 bases from V and 5 bases from J, leaving 15 bases between. This CDR3 reads CATSGPSDEQYF. CDR3 DNA sequence: TGTGCCACCTCGGGACCAAGTGACGAGCAGTACTTC.

The chain is built from TRBV2 and TRBJ2-7; D perhaps matches TRBD1 (5 bases). The V gene's germline CDR1 is SNHLY and CDR2 FYNNEI. The V end was cut by 7 bases, the J end by 2 bases, with 12 bases between. CDR3 length equals 13 residues. The DNA for the CDR3 is TGTGCCAGCAATCAGGCAGGGCCCTACGAGCAGTACTTC. The encoded protein is CASNQAGPYEQYF.

The chain joins TRBV4-2 to TRBJ2-1, with TRBD1 identical over 9 bases. The ends lost 4 bases at V and 7 bases at J; junction bases unmatched: 5. Germline CDR1 is LGHNA and CDR2 is YNFKEQ. This CDR3 is built from 14 residues. This chain's CDR3 is CASSPTGTGNEQFF. The CDR3 nucleotides are TGTGCCAGCAGCCCAACCGGGACAGGGAATGAGCAGTTCTTC.

The J gene is TRBJ1-4, the V gene TRBV5-6; a possible D gene is TRBD1 (5 bases). CDR1 and CDR2 (germline): SGHDT, YYEEEE. The CDR3 loop spans 14 amino acids. The V and J ends lost 7 bases and 6 bases respectively, with 16 bases between them. The CDR3 is CASGIAGTDEKLFF. The DNA for the CDR3 is TGTGCCAGCGGTATTGCGGGGACCGATGAAAAACTGTTTTTT.

The V call is TRBV5-1, the J call TRBJ1-4, with a tentative D call TRBD1 (6 bases). This CDR3 is 14 amino acids long. Per the germline V gene, CDR1 is SGHRS and CDR2 is YFSETQ. The V end lost 1 base, the J end lost 3 bases, and 7 bases lay between the germline ends. In DNA form, the CDR3 reads TGCGCCAGCAGCTTGCGGGGGCCTAATGAAAAACTGTTTTTT. As protein: CASSLRGPNEKLFF.

The chain links TRBV30 to TRBJ2-1; D perhaps matches TRBD2 (6 bases). CDR1 is GTSNPN and CDR2 is SVGIG in the germline V gene (reference sequence). The V end was cut by 3 bases, the J end by 4 bases, with 16 bases between. This CDR3 is built from 15 residues. The CDR3 DNA reads as TGTGCCTGGAGGATAACGGGGGTCCAATACAATGAGCAGTTCTTC. Encoded protein: CAWRITGVQYNEQFF.

With respect to this clone: The same CDR3 arises from other DNA sequences in this sample as well. This chain uses TRBV28 with TRBJ1-5, with TRBD1 as a possible D gene (6 bases). CDR3 size: 14 residues. The germline V and J ends were trimmed by 2 bases and 6 bases, with 11 bases remaining between them. CDR1 MDHEN and CDR2 SYDVKM come from the germline V gene. Here the CDR3 reads CASSLQGGGQPQHF. CDR3 in DNA: TGTGCCAGCAGTTTACAGGGAGGGGGTCAGCCCCAGCATTTT.

This chain joins TRBV6-6 and TRBJ2-7; possibly TRBD2 for D (6 bases). CDR1 MNHNY and CDR2 SVGAGI come from the germline V gene (reference sequence). This CDR3 region has 15 residues. Deletions cut 2 bases from V and 2 bases from J, with 13 bases between. CDR3 coding DNA: TGTGCCAGCAGTTACCGCGGGACTTTGACCTACGAGCAGTACTTC. Encoded protein: CASSYRGTLTYEQYF.

This clone was counted only a few times. This sequence joins TRBV7-2 and TRBJ1-2; D remains ambiguous. The germline V and J ends were trimmed by 4 bases and 5 bases, with 14 bases remaining between them. Germline CDR1 is SGHTA and CDR2 is FQGNSA. This CDR3 is built from 14 residues. CDR3 sequence (DNA): TGTGCCAGCAGCTCATACTCAGGCGAGTATGGCTACACCTTC. Its translation is CASSSYSGEYGYTF. The full variable domain, in which reference TRBV7-2 and TRBJ1-2 provide the parts outside the CDR3, is GAGVSQSPSNKVTEKGKDVELRCDPISGHTALYWYRQSLGQGLEFLIYFQGNSAPDKSGLPSDRFSAERTGGSVSTLTIQRTQQEDSAVYLCASSSYSGEYGYTFGSGTRLTVV.